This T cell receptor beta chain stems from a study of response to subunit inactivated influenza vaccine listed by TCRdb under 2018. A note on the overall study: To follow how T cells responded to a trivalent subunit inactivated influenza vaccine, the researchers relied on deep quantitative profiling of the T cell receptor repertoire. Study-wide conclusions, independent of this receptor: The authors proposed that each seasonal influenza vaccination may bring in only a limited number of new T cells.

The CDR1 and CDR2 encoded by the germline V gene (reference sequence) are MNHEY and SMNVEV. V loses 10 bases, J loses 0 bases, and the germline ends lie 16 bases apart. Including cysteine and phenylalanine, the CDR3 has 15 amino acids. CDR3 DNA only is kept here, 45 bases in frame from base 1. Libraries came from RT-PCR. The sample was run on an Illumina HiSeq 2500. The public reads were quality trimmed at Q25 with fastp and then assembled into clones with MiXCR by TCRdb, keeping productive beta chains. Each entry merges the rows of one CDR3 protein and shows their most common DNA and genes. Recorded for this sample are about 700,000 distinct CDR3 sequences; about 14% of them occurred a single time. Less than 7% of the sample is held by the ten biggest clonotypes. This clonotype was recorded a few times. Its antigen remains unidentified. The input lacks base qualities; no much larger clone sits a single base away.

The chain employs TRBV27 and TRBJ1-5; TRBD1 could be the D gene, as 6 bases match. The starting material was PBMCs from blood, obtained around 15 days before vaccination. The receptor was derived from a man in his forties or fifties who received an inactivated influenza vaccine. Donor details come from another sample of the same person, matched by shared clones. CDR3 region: CATKRGVYSNQPQHF. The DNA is TGTGCCACCAAGAGGGGGGTATATAGCAATCAGCCCCAGCATTTT.